Below, one T cell receptor (beta chain) is given with its context. CDR1 and CDR2 from the germline V gene are GTSNPN and SVGIG (reference sequence). V shed 0 bases and J shed 5 bases, with 23 bases lying between them. This CDR3 region has 18 residues. The data were obtained in a study of PD-L1 blockade in urothelial cancer. In the study overall: Timepoints chosen for blood analysis were 3 weeks (second dose) and 6 weeks after treatment start.

The data were produced by immunoSEQ multiplex PCR, yet TCRdb's version contains in-frame clones alone and is incomplete. Here the sample spans 90,000 to 120,000 clones, about 90% being singletons. The chain employs TRBV30 and TRBJ2-1; D is perhaps TRBD2 (7 bases). This receptor was identified in a woman of 80 years or more with urothelial cancer. The sequenced sample was PBMCs, obtained around atezolizumab (anti-PD-L1) treatment. The CDR3 spells CAWSVRVGGGSVDNEQFF. The CDR3 DNA sequence: TGTGCCTGGAGTGTACGAGTAGGGGGAGGGAGTGTAGACAATGAGCAGTTCTTC. The entire variable domain, with the rest obtained from reference TRBV30 and TRBJ2-1, is as follows: SQTIHQWPATLVQPVGSPLSLECTVEGTSNPNLYWYRQAAGRGLQLLFYSVGIGQISSEVPQNLSASRPQDRQFILSSKKLLLSDSGFYLCAWSVRVGGGSVDNEQFFGPGTRLTVL.